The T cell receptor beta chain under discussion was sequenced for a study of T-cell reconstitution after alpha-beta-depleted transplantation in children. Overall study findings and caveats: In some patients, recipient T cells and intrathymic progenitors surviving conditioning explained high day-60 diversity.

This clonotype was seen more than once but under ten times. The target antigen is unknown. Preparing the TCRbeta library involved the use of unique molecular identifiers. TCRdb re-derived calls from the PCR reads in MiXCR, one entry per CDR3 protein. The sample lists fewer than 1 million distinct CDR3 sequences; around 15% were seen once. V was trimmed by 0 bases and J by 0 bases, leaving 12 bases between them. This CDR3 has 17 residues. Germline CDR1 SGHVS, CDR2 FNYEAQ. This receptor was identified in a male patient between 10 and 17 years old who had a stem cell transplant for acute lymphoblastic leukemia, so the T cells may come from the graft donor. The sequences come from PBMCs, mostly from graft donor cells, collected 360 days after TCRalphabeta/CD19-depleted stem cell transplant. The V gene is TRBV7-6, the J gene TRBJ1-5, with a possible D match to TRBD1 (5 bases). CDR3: CASSLAVKGPSNQPQHF. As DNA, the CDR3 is TGTGCCAGCAGCTTAGCGGTAAAGGGACCTAGCAATCAGCCCCAGCATTTT.